This entry lists 21 T cell receptor beta chains sequenced from one sample in a study of vaccination and CD4 T cells after COVID-19 (dated by TCRdb to between 2022 and 2023). Receptor libraries were prepared by PCR. For sequencing, an Illumina iSeq 100 was employed. DNA from cultured CD4+ T cells underwent TCR sequencing with the Oncomine TCR Beta short-read assay at the Johns Hopkins FTIC core. TCRdb's own reprocessing of the public reads used fastp at Q25 and MiXCR and kept productive beta chains. For every CDR3 protein sequence, its rows merge into one entry that carries the most common genes and DNA. For this sample the table gives thousands of distinct CDR3 sequences, of which around 64% were detected only once. The ten largest clones represent around 30% of the sample. These receptors' antigens are unknown. The treatment or condition label, read with the paper, signifies: approximately nine-day PBMC culture with coronavirus spike peptide pools or control peptides (ViraFEST assay).

The sample taken for sequencing was CD4+ T cells from blood, cultured in vitro. Source of these receptors: a human donor who had recovered from COVID-19.

Only one count was recorded for this clonotype. The gene calls are TRBV28 and TRBJ1-5; 9 positions agree with TRBD1. Germline V gene data show CDR1 as MDHEN and CDR2 as SYDVKM. The CDR3 consists of 14 residues. V lost 6 bases and J lost 5; bases outside the gene matches: 5. CDR3 protein: CASRNRGLHQPQHF. The CDR3 region has the DNA TGTGCCAGCAGAAACAGGGGGCTTCATCAGCCCCAGCATTTT. Full variable domain (rest looked up from reference TRBV28 and TRBJ1-5): DVKVTQSSRYLVKRTGEKVFLECVQDMDHENMFWYRQDPGLGLRLIYFSYDVKMKEKGDIPEGYSVSREKKERFSLILESASTNQTSMYLCASRNRGLHQPQHFGDGTRLSIL.

Judged by abundance, this clonotype is medium-sized. V is TRBV19 and J is TRBJ1-5, with TRBD1 identical over 7 bases. V shed 4 bases, J shed 3 bases, and the junction held 6 bases outside the gene matches. Germline CDR1 reads LNHDA; CDR2 reads SQIVND (reference sequence). The CDR3 runs 15 residues. The CDR3 nucleotides read TGTGCCAGTAGTAAACCGGGACAGCCCAATCAGCCCCAGCATTTT. Protein sequence: CASSKPGQPNQPQHF. The full variable domain, completed using reference TRBV19 and TRBJ1-5, is DGGITQSPKYLFRKEGQNVTLSCEQNLNHDAMYWYRQDPGQGLRLIYYSQIVNDFQKGDIAEGYSVSREKKESFPLTVTSAQKNPTAFYLCASSKPGQPNQPQHFGDGTRLSIL.

This rearrangement joins TRBV20-1 to TRBJ2-3; the D is unclear. The germline V gene has CDR1 DFQATT and CDR2 SNEGSKA (reference sequence). The CDR3 runs 12 residues. V lost 6 bases and J lost 1, with 8 bases in between. The chain's CDR3 is CSASGGTDTQYF. In DNA, the CDR3 is TGCAGTGCCTCAGGCGGCACAGATACGCAGTATTTT.

This clonotype was found once. This chain connects TRBV20-1 to TRBJ2-3; D might be TRBD2 (6 bases). V lost 6 bases and J 2 bases, leaving 12 bases between the germline ends. The germline V gene encodes CDR1 DFQATT and CDR2 SNEGSKA (reference sequence). The CDR3 is 13 residues long. As DNA, the CDR3 is TGCAGTGCCTGGGACTTGATCACAGATACGCAGTATTTT. As protein: CSAWDLITDTQYF.

In this sample, this clonotype turned up a few times. The rearrangement uses TRBV6-5 and TRBJ1-2, with unresolved D. The CDR3 has 16 residues. The ends were cut back, 0 bases at V and 4 bases at J, with 15 bases in the middle. Germline V lookup: CDR1 MNHEY, CDR2 SVGAGI. The CDR3 DNA reads as TGTGCCAGCAGTTACTCGGTTGGGCAGCACCCCTATGGCTACACCTTC. The encoded protein is CASSYSVGQHPYGYTF.

This chain connects TRBV10-3 to TRBJ2-2; TRBD1 or TRBD2 may be the D gene (5 bases each). This CDR3 is built from 17 residues. Germline V CDR1 and CDR2: ENHRY, SYGVKD. V was pared by 1 base and J by 0 bases, with 12 bases between. CDR3 bases: TGTGCCATCAGTGAGTATCAGGGAGCGACGAACACCGGGGAGCTGTTTTTT. Protein: CAISEYQGATNTGELFF.

This clonotype showed up just a few times. CDR3 sequence (DNA): TGTGCCAGCAGCTTTAGCGGGGGAAGCTACGAGCAGTACTTC. Its protein is CASSFSGGSYEQYF. The chain employs TRBV7-9 and TRBJ2-7, with 9 nucleotides matching TRBD2. Germline loops: CDR1 SEHNR, CDR2 FQNEAQ (reference sequence). After removal of 3 bases from V and 3 bases from J, the junction contained 3 bases not matched to a gene. The CDR3 length is 14 residues.

The chain couples TRBV6-2 or TRBV6-3 to TRBJ1-5, with D uncertain. Germline CDR1 reads MNHEY; CDR2 reads SVGEGT. The V and J ends lost 4 bases and 6 bases respectively, with 4 bases between them. This CDR3 region has 11 residues. For the CDR3, the DNA is TGTGCCAGCAGTTTCCCTCAGCCCCAGCATTTT. As protein: CASSFPQPQHF.

The CDR3 nucleotides read TGCAGTGCTAGAGATCCGTTAGCGGGGGGTGAGCAGTTCTTC. Its translation is CSARDPLAGGEQFF. J is TRBJ2-1 and V is TRBV20-1; 10 bases are shared with TRBD2. V was clipped by 0 bases and J by 9 bases; unmatched bases: 5. This CDR3 region has 14 residues. Germline values: CDR1 DFQATT, CDR2 SNEGSKA (reference sequence).

The chain joins TRBV12-3 or TRBV12-4 to TRBJ1-2; a weak D match, TRBD1 (5 bases). The V end was cut by 6 bases, the J end by 7 bases, with 12 bases between. This CDR3 has 12 amino acids. The CDR3 region is CASRSGAGGYTF. CDR3 in DNA: TGTGCCAGCAGGTCCGGGGCGGGTGGCTACACCTTC.

V and J are TRBV7-9 and TRBJ1-6; D may be TRBD1 (5 bases). Trimming took 3 bases from V and 5 from J, leaving 8 bases between them. Germline assignment: CDR1 SEHNR and CDR2 FQNEAQ (reference sequence). The CDR3 runs to 14 residues. The CDR3 region is CASSFPTDNSPLHF. CDR3 coding DNA: TGTGCCAGCAGCTTTCCGACAGATAATTCACCCCTCCACTTT.

V usage is TRBV5-1 and J usage is TRBJ2-7; 8 positions agree with TRBD1. CDR3 length: 15 residues. V lost 3 bases and J lost 6; bases outside the gene matches: 11. CDR1 and CDR2 from the germline V gene are SGHRS and YFSETQ. CDR3: CASSSRTGLVPEQYF. The CDR3 DNA sequence: TGCGCCAGCAGCTCCCGGACAGGGCTGGTACCCGAGCAGTACTTC.

V gene TRBV20-1 combines with J gene TRBJ1-5; D ambiguous. The germline V gene has CDR1 DFQATT and CDR2 SNEGSKA (reference sequence). V was clipped by 0 bases and J by 0 bases, with 6 bases between them. The CDR3 is made up of 14 amino acids. CDR3 sequence reads: CSARDRRSNQPQHF. The CDR3 DNA is TGCAGTGCTAGAGATCGCCGTAGCAATCAGCCCCAGCATTTT.

This clonotype was observed a few times. The chain employs TRBV20-1 and TRBJ2-3; D not resolved. With 0 bases removed from V and 5 bases from J, the gap between germline ends came to 15 bases. The CDR3 is 15 amino acids. Germline V gene sequence: CDR1 DFQATT, CDR2 SNEGSKA (reference sequence). The CDR3 sequence: CSARDGRLLEDTQYF. As DNA, the CDR3 is TGCAGTGCTAGAGATGGACGGCTCCTCGAAGATACGCAGTATTTT.

The chain links TRBV11-3 to TRBJ2-1; TRBD1 matches 11 bases. CDR3 length: 18 amino acids. The V gene's germline CDR1 is SGHNT and CDR2 YENEEA. Unmatched junction bases numbered 10, after V lost 1 base and J lost 5 bases. CDR3 coding DNA: TGTGCCAGCAGCTTAGTGTTCGGACAGGGGGCTTTTGACAATGAGCAGTTCTTC. Translating gives CASSLVFGQGAFDNEQFF.

The CDR3 loop reads CASRGSGDDGYTF. CDR3 bases: TGTGCCAGCAGGGGCTCCGGGGATGATGGCTACACCTTC. This chain connects TRBV6-2 or TRBV6-3 to TRBJ1-2; D remains ambiguous. The CDR3 is 13 residues long. Germline CDR1 and CDR2: MNHEY and SVGEGT. Trimming removed 6 bases at V and 6 bases at J, with 14 bases between.

The J gene is TRBJ2-7, the V gene TRBV7-9; D remains ambiguous. CDR3 size: 13 residues. V was trimmed by 5 bases and J by 7 bases, leaving 15 bases between them. Germline V gives CDR1 SEHNR, CDR2 FQNEAQ (reference sequence). This chain's CDR3 is CASSQRLAGEQYF. In DNA form, the CDR3 reads TGTGCCAGCAGCCAAAGACTGGCCGGGGAGCAGTACTTC.

A few counts support this clonotype. This chain links TRBV27 with TRBJ2-3; D perhaps matches TRBD1 (5 bases). The CDR3 is 14 amino acids. V lost 4 bases and J lost 3, with 11 bases in between. Germline CDR1 and CDR2: MNHEY and SMNVEV (reference sequence). The CDR3 region is CASSWQGYTDTQYF. In DNA form, the CDR3 reads TGTGCCAGCAGTTGGCAGGGATATACAGATACGCAGTATTTT.

V usage is TRBV6-5 and J usage is TRBJ1-1, with D tentatively TRBD1 (6 bases). V lost 0 bases and J lost 5, with 10 bases in between. The CDR3 runs to 14 residues. Per germline, CDR1 MNHEY and CDR2 SVGAGI. The CDR3: CASSYSTGRTEAFF. DNA of the CDR3: TGTGCCAGCAGTTACTCGACAGGACGGACTGAAGCTTTCTTT.

There are a few counts of this clonotype. V is TRBV30 and J is TRBJ2-3; D remains unclear. Trimming pared 0 bases from V and 5 bases from J, leaving 9 bases between. Germline-derived CDR1 and CDR2 are GTSNPN and SVGIG (reference sequence). The CDR3 sequence is 13 residues long. The DNA for the CDR3 is TGTGCCTGGAGTGTACCCCCAGTAGATACGCAGTATTTT. This sequence encodes CAWSVPPVDTQYF.

The gene calls are TRBV20-1 and TRBJ2-4; TRBD2 matches at 7 bases. The length of the CDR3 is 12 residues. CDR1 and CDR2 (germline): DFQATT, SNEGSKA (reference sequence). V shed 6 bases, J shed 7 bases, and the junction held 6 bases outside the gene matches. CDR3 DNA sequence: TGCAGTGCCGGGGGTAGCGGGAACATTCAGTACTTC. This translates into CSAGGSGNIQYF.